The 19 T cell receptor beta chains below come from one sample, sequenced in a study of technical replicates of blood from a few donors. Assay used: immunoSEQ multiplex PCR; TCRdb lists only in-frame clones, some missing. The sample has about 59,000 clones; 90% to 95% are singletons. The sequencing sample was made of PBMCs. The origin of the receptors is a human donor in good health. Some clones in this sample may be carry-over from other donors' samples.

The chain is built from TRBV7-3 and TRBJ2-5; TRBD1 aligns across 7 bases. The V gene's germline CDR1 is SGHTA and CDR2 FQGTGA. V lost 2 bases to trimming and J lost 5 bases; unmatched junction nucleotides: 5. CDR3 length: 14 amino acids. CDR3 DNA sequence: TGTGCCAGCAGCTTATCAGGGGGAGTCGAGACCCAGTACTTC. It yields the protein CASSLSGGVETQYF.

The chain carries TRBV18 and TRBJ2-4, with no clear D. V was shortened by 0 bases and J by 0 bases, with 9 bases between the two germline ends. The germline V gene encodes CDR1 KGHSH and CDR2 LQKENI. This CDR3 is 16 amino acids long. CDR3 sequence reads: CASSPPNGIAKNIQYF. CDR3 DNA sequence: TGTGCCAGCTCACCACCGAACGGTATAGCCAAAAACATTCAGTACTTC. Using reference TRBV18 and TRBJ2-4 for the parts outside the CDR3, the full variable domain is NAGVMQNPRHLVRRRGQEARLRCSPMKGHSHVYWYRQLPEEGLKFMVYLQKENIIDESGMPKERFSAEFPKEGPSILRIQQVVRGDSAAYFCASSPPNGIAKNIQYFGAGTRLSVL.

The J gene is TRBJ2-1, the V gene TRBV5-4; 8 positions match TRBD1. CDR1 is SGHNT and CDR2 is YYREEE in the germline V gene (reference sequence). This CDR3 spans 15 amino acids. Trimming cost V 0 bases and J 1 base; bases outside gene matches: 0. This CDR3 reads CASSLGQGSYNEQFF. The CDR3 bases are TGTGCCAGCAGCTTGGGACAGGGGTCCTACAATGAGCAGTTCTTC.

DNA for the CDR3: TGCGCCAGCAGCCAAGTCGGAGGGCTGAATGAGCAGTTCTTC. As protein: CASSQVGGLNEQFF. The chain has TRBV4-1 and TRBJ2-1, with D maybe TRBD2 (6 bases). The germline V gene has CDR1 MGHRA and CDR2 YSYEKL. V was trimmed by 1 base and J by 7 bases, leaving 11 bases between them. The CDR3 is 14 amino acids.

This chain connects TRBV6-1 to TRBJ1-6, with D hard to call. The CDR3 length is 13 residues. The V and J ends lost 4 bases and 7 bases respectively, with 8 bases between them. The germline CDR1 and CDR2 sequences are MNHNS and SASEGT. The CDR3 sequence is CASSVNQNSPLHF. CDR3 nucleotides: TGTGCCAGCAGTGTGAATCAGAATTCACCCCTCCACTTT.

The chain is built from TRBV6-5 and TRBJ1-6; TRBD1 matches at 9 bases. J gave up 7 bases and V 2 bases, and 3 bases lay outside the gene matches. This CDR3 is built from 15 residues. The germline gives CDR1 MNHEY, CDR2 SVGAGI. As DNA, the CDR3 is TGTGCCAGCAGTTACGCACAGGGGGCCAATTCACCCCTCCACTTT. This sequence encodes CASSYAQGANSPLHF.

The chain has TRBV12-5 and TRBJ1-2; TRBD1 is a possible D gene (6 bases). Germline lookup yields CDR1 LGHNT and CDR2 FRNRAP. V was pared by 0 bases and J by 5 bases, with 13 bases between. This CDR3 has 15 amino acids. The chain's CDR3 is CASGLVVGASYGYTF. DNA of the CDR3: TGTGCTAGTGGTTTGGTAGTGGGGGCATCTTATGGCTACACCTTC.

The chain has TRBV6-6 and TRBJ1-2, with D tentatively TRBD1 (5 bases). Germline-derived CDR1 and CDR2 are MNHNY and SVGAGI (reference sequence). V was trimmed by 5 bases and J by 7 bases, leaving 17 bases between them. This CDR3 is built from 14 residues. The CDR3 nucleotides are TGTGCCAGCAGTCCCGACAGTGGCTTGGGTGGCTACACCTTC. This sequence encodes CASSPDSGLGGYTF.

The chain joins TRBV5-1 to TRBJ1-3, with 11 bases lining up with TRBD1. Trimming removed 3 bases from V and 2 bases from J; junction bases left unmatched: 4. Germline V lookup: CDR1 SGHRS, CDR2 YFSETQ. The CDR3 has 16 amino acids. CDR3 sequence: CASSWDRGFAGNTIYF. CDR3 nucleotide sequence: TGCGCCAGCAGCTGGGACAGGGGGTTTGCTGGAAACACCATATATTTT.

The chain recombines TRBV6-6 with TRBJ2-1, with a possible D match to TRBD1 (5 bases). This CDR3 spans 15 amino acids. V lost 2 bases and J 10 bases, leaving 18 bases between the germline ends. Germline V lookup: CDR1 MNHNY, CDR2 SVGAGI (reference sequence). CDR3 in amino acids: CASSYEAGWGTEQFF. The CDR3 region has the DNA TGTGCCAGCAGTTACGAAGCAGGGTGGGGAACAGAGCAGTTCTTC.

The V and J genes are TRBV5-1 and TRBJ1-1; 9 bases are shared with TRBD1. V lost 4 bases and J lost 4; bases outside the gene matches: 2. CDR3 length equals 13 residues. CDR1 is SGHRS, CDR2 YFSETQ, per germline. The DNA of the CDR3 is TGCGCCAGCAGCCGGACAGGGGTCACTGAAGCTTTCTTT. It is translated as CASSRTGVTEAFF.

The sample holds one count of this clone. The chain has TRBV27 and TRBJ2-7; 9 bases agree with TRBD1. The length of the CDR3 is 20 residues. Germline V gives CDR1 MNHEY, CDR2 SMNVEV (reference sequence). The trim removed 9 bases at V and 0 bases at J, leaving 24 bases unmatched. The CDR3 region is CARTPCEGGSDRGISYEQYF. The CDR3 region has the DNA TGTGCCAGAACTCCCTGTGAAGGGGGATCAGACAGGGGGATCTCCTACGAGCAGTACTTC.

V gene TRBV19 combines with J gene TRBJ1-6; D unclear. The CDR3 consists of 14 residues. Trimming shortened V by 7 bases and J by 0 bases, and 7 bases separated the two germline ends. Germline V CDR1 and CDR2: LNHDA, SQIVND (reference sequence). Here the CDR3 DNA reads TGTGCCAGTAAGCGGAGCTCCTATAATTCACCCCTCCACTTT. Translation gives CASKRSSYNSPLHF.

CDR3: CASSVAPIGAARTDTQYF. The CDR3 bases are TGTGCCAGCAGCGTAGCTCCCATAGGGGCAGCACGCACAGATACGCAGTATTTT. V gene TRBV9 combines with J gene TRBJ2-3, with a possible D match to TRBD1 (5 bases). V lost 0 bases to trimming and J lost 1 base, with 18 bases between them. The CDR3 has 18 residues. The germline V gene has CDR1 SGDLS and CDR2 YYNGEE. Based on the CDR3 plus reference TRBV9 and TRBJ2-3, the full variable domain is DSGVTQTPKHLITATGQRVTLRCSPRSGDLSVYWYQQSLDQGLQFLIQYYNGEERAKGNILERFSAQQFPDLHSELNLSSLELGDSALYFCASSVAPIGAARTDTQYFGPGTRLTVL.

This clone came up once. This chain links TRBV15 with TRBJ2-7; D remains unclear. CDR3 length equals 17 residues. The V gene's germline CDR1 is LNHNV and CDR2 YYDKDF (reference sequence). Trimming shortened V by 0 bases and J by 3 bases, and 18 bases separated the two germline ends. CDR3 in amino acids: CATSRDLRVGSRYEQYF. The CDR3 coding sequence is TGTGCCACCAGCAGAGATCTTCGGGTAGGCAGCCGCTACGAGCAGTACTTC.

V is TRBV18 and J is TRBJ1-2; perhaps TRBD1 as D (5 bases). CDR1 is KGHSH, CDR2 LQKENI, per germline. The CDR3 spans 17 residues. Trimming left V 5 bases short and J 6 bases short, with 25 bases between. In nucleotides, the CDR3 is TGTGCCAGCTCAACCACAACCCAGGGTAGATCTATTCATGGCTACACCTTC. It yields the protein CASSTTTQGRSIHGYTF.

The V gene is TRBV5-1, the J gene TRBJ2-3, with 8 bases aligning to TRBD2. Trimming at V came to 0 bases and at J to 2 bases, leaving 5 bases not matched to a gene. Germline V gene lookup returns CDR1 SGHRS and CDR2 YFSETQ. This CDR3 region has 16 residues. The CDR3 sequence is CASSLDGGGFTDTQYF. CDR3 bases: TGCGCCAGCAGCTTGGACGGCGGGGGGTTCACAGATACGCAGTATTTT.

V gene TRBV4-3 combines with J gene TRBJ2-6; the D gene is possibly TRBD2 (6 bases). This CDR3 is 18 amino acids long. Trimming cost V 3 bases and J 4 bases, with 19 bases left between them. Germline V gene data show CDR1 as LGHNA and CDR2 as YSLEER. CDR3 nucleotides: TGCGCCAGCAGCCAGTACGGGAGCCGGCAGGCAGGGGCCAACGTCCTGACTTTC. Its translation: CASSQYGSRQAGANVLTF.

The chain has TRBV10-3 and TRBJ1-6, with 7 bases identical to TRBD1. Unmatched junction bases numbered 6, after V lost 10 bases and J lost 3 bases. This CDR3 is built from 14 residues. The germline CDR1 and CDR2 sequences are ENHRY and SYGVKD. CDR3 protein: CASRDSDYNSPLHF. CDR3 in DNA: TGTGCCAGCCGGGACAGCGACTATAATTCACCCCTCCACTTT.